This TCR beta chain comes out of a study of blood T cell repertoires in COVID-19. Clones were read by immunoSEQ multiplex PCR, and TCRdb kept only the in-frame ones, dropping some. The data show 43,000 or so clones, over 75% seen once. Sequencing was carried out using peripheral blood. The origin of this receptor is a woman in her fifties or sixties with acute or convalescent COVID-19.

The CDR3 region has the DNA TGTGCCAGCACCGTCCGGGACAGGGTCTGGAGAAGCACTGAAGCTTTCTTT. Its translation: CASTVRDRVWRSTEAFF. This rearrangement joins TRBV7-2 to TRBJ1-1, with TRBD1 matching over 9 bases. CDR3 length equals 17 residues. Germline V gene data show CDR1 as SGHTA and CDR2 as FQGNSA. The J segment lost 4 bases and the V segment lost 7 bases, leaving 16 bases of the junction unmatched.